These 10 T cell receptor beta chains were all obtained from the same sample, sequenced in a study of T cells in Graves' hyperthyroidism and ophthalmopathy. Authors of the study amplified TCR beta CDR3 regions from RNA transcripts. A set of HTBI primers served as the primers for a first-round RT-PCR of the TCR CDR3. One entry per CDR3 protein results from TCRdb running MiXCR on the multiplex PCR reads. This sample carries 500,000 to 650,000 distinct CDR3 sequences, around 13% of them seen once, and the ten largest clones take approximately 15%. Sequenced material: blood. Receptors originate from a woman in her forties with Graves' hyperthyroidism.

For this clonotype: One base away lies a much larger clone, so this may be a sequencing read error. The chain recombines TRBV7-2 with TRBJ2-5; D ambiguous. The length of the CDR3 is 14 residues. Germline CDR1 and CDR2: SGHTA and FQGNSA. V shed 1 base and J shed 14 bases, with 20 bases lying between them. CDR3 sequence reads: CASSLGPVTRASYF. Here the CDR3 DNA reads TGTGCCAGCAGCTTAGGACCTGTTACTCGGGCCTCCTACTTC.

This clonotype was detected ten times or more. The chain carries TRBV20-1 and TRBJ2-1; TRBD2 matches 8 bases. The germline V gene has CDR1 DFQATT and CDR2 SNEGSKA (reference sequence). The CDR3 length is 15 residues. V shed 1 base, J shed 6 bases, and the junction held 8 bases outside the gene matches. The CDR3 loop reads CSARGASGSGNEQFF. The CDR3 DNA is TGCAGTGCTAGAGGAGCGAGCGGGAGCGGCAATGAGCAGTTCTTC.

This rearrangement joins TRBV6-1 to TRBJ1-1; D unclear. The CDR3 covers 12 residues. Between the trimmed V and J ends, which lost 2 bases and 12 bases, there was a span of 13 bases. Germline CDR1 and CDR2: MNHNS and SASEGT. The CDR3 bases are TGTGCCAGCAGTGAAACAAAGAGTGTAACTTTCTTT. Its translation is CASSETKSVTFF.

V usage is TRBV5-4 and J usage is TRBJ2-6, with a possible D match to TRBD2 (6 bases). This CDR3 is 16 amino acids long. Germline values: CDR1 SGHNT, CDR2 YYREEE (reference sequence). The V and J ends lost 0 bases and 4 bases respectively, with 11 bases between them. CDR3 coding DNA: TGTGCCAGCAGCTTGGTTGGGGGAGGAGGGGCCAACGTCCTGACTTTC. It yields the protein CASSLVGGGGANVLTF.

The rearrangement links TRBV12-3 or TRBV12-4 to TRBJ2-5; 8 bases fit TRBD2. The CDR3 has 12 amino acids. Trimming at V came to 3 bases and at J to 7 bases, leaving 1 base not matched to a gene. The CDR3 DNA follows: TGTGCCAGCAGTTTCGGGGGGGGGACCCAGTACTTC. It translates to CASSFGGGTQYF.

This clonotype was picked up many times. The chain couples TRBV2 to TRBJ2-6; TRBD1 matches 8 bases. V shed 2 bases and J 4 bases; nucleotides not matched to a gene: 4. Per the germline V gene, CDR1 is SNHLY and CDR2 is FYNNEI. This CDR3 is built from 16 residues. The CDR3 region is CASSEQGAPGANVLTF. For the CDR3, the DNA is TGTGCCAGCAGTGAACAGGGGGCGCCCGGGGCCAACGTCCTGACTTTC.

As regards this clonotype: Just one base apart from a much larger clone, this may be a read error. This chain joins TRBV12-3 or TRBV12-4 and TRBJ1-2, with unresolved D. The V gene lost 3 bases and the J gene lost 2 bases, with 7 bases spanning the gap. CDR3 length equals 13 residues. The CDR3 DNA follows: TGTGCCAGCAGTTTTCCGGAGAACTATGGCTACACCTTC. As protein: CASSFPENYGYTF.

This clonotype was detected ten times or more. V is TRBV11-2 and J is TRBJ1-2; no clear D gene. This CDR3 is 14 amino acids long. Germline V CDR1 and CDR2: SGHAT, FQNNGV. The V and J ends lost 4 bases and 2 bases respectively, with 11 bases between them. The CDR3 loop reads CASSSEYNNYGYTF. CDR3 sequence (DNA): TGTGCCAGCAGCTCAGAATACAACAACTATGGCTACACCTTC.

This clonotype has only a few counts. With a much larger clone just one base away, this may be a read error. The chain joins TRBV28 to TRBJ1-1; D gene uncertain. The germline V gene has CDR1 MDHEN and CDR2 SYDVKM. Trimming cost V 8 bases and J 4 bases, with 11 bases left between them. There are 12 residues in the CDR3. In nucleotides, the CDR3 is TGTGCCAGCGGTCGGATGTCCACTGAAGCTTTCTTT. It is translated as CASGRMSTEAFF.

Concerning this clonotype: The junction departs from germline at one end; a sequencing error may be responsible. The chain combines TRBV19 with TRBJ2-1; TRBD1 matches 11 bases. The CDR3 has 16 residues. CDR1 is LNHDA, CDR2 SQIVND, per germline (reference sequence). The CDR3 region is CTSSILEGQGAYEQFF. CDR3 nucleotide sequence: TGTACCAGTAGTATCTTAGAAGGACAGGGGGCATATGAGCAGTTCTTC.